These 11 T cell receptor beta chains came from one sample sequenced in a study of blood T cells in healthy people across ages. A second PCR, run for about 6 to 11 cycles, used a sample-barcoded 5' primer plus a J-beta primer mix. MiXCR, applied by TCRdb to the 5' RACE reads, yields one record per CDR3 protein. The sample includes over a million distinct CDR3 sequences, under 55% of them seen just once. Sequenced sample: blood. The origin of the receptors is a woman aged 55-69 years in good health.

The chain couples TRBV20-1 to TRBJ2-1; D uncertain. The germline V and J ends were trimmed by 2 bases and 4 bases, with 12 bases remaining between them. This CDR3 contains 14 residues. Germline V gene sequence: CDR1 DFQATT, CDR2 SNEGSKA (reference sequence). For the CDR3, the DNA is TGCAGTGCTAGAAACCCTCCAGTGTACAATGAGCAGTTCTTC. Its protein product is CSARNPPVYNEQFF.

The chain carries TRBV20-1 and TRBJ2-3; D remains unclear. The V gene's germline CDR1 is DFQATT and CDR2 SNEGSKA (reference sequence). The CDR3 is 12 amino acids. For the CDR3, the DNA is TGCAGCGCCGAGGCGGCTGGAGATACGCAGTATTTT. It translates to CSAEAAGDTQYF.

The chain joins TRBV6-2 or TRBV6-3 to TRBJ2-3; a possible D gene is TRBD2 (5 bases). The CDR3 loop spans 11 amino acids. CDR1 and CDR2 from the germline V gene are MNHEY and SVGEGT. Trimming stripped 10 bases from V and 11 bases from J, with 16 bases between. As DNA, the CDR3 is TGTGCCACCCACGGGGAGCGTAAGCAGTATTTT. It codes for CATHGERKQYF.

This clonotype has just a few counts. This chain joins TRBV4-1 and TRBJ2-7, with TRBD1 as a possible D gene (5 bases). This CDR3 is 18 amino acids long. Germline V gene sequence: CDR1 MGHRA, CDR2 YSYEKL. V was shortened by 0 bases and J by 0 bases, with 18 bases between the two germline ends. The CDR3 here is CASSQEGAGIGPSYEQYF. CDR3 sequence (DNA): TGCGCCAGCAGCCAAGAAGGGGCAGGAATAGGTCCCTCCTACGAGCAGTACTTC.

The chain recombines TRBV20-1 with TRBJ2-7, with D perhaps TRBD2 (6 bases). Germline CDR1 and CDR2: DFQATT and SNEGSKA (reference sequence). Trimming took off 0 bases at V and 4 bases at J, with 16 bases between the two ends. The CDR3 consists of 15 residues. In nucleotides, the CDR3 is TGCAGTGCTAGAGATGATAGGAGGGCGGCATACGAGCAGTACTTC. Its translation: CSARDDRRAAYEQYF.

The rearrangement joins TRBV15 to TRBJ2-1, with 13 bases that match TRBD2. The germline CDR1 and CDR2 sequences are LNHNV and YYDKDF (reference sequence). The CDR3 has 16 residues. V was pared by 7 bases and J by 4 bases, with 7 bases of the junction left unmatched. The CDR3 coding sequence is TGTGCCACCAAGAGACTAGCGGGAGGAATGTACAATGAGCAGTTCTTC. Its protein product is CATKRLAGGMYNEQFF.

The chain carries TRBV28 and TRBJ2-1; a weak D match, TRBD2 (6 bases). The CDR3 totals 12 residues. The V end lost 11 bases, the J end lost 6 bases, and 14 bases lay between the germline ends. CDR1 and CDR2 from the germline V gene are MDHEN and SYDVKM. DNA for the CDR3: TGTGCCGGCTCGGGACTTCCCAATGAGCAGTTCTTC. This encodes CAGSGLPNEQFF.

This chain uses TRBV2 with TRBJ1-5; TRBD1 is a possible D gene (5 bases). Germline loops: CDR1 SNHLY, CDR2 FYNNEI. V lost 5 bases and J 3 bases, leaving 17 bases between the germline ends. The CDR3 has 16 residues. The CDR3 sequence is CASSRTGTRTNQPQHF. CDR3 in DNA: TGTGCCAGCAGTAGAACCGGGACGAGGACCAATCAGCCCCAGCATTTT.

V is TRBV2 and J is TRBJ2-3, with D uncertain. V was cut by 6 bases and J by 6 bases, with 10 bases left in between. This CDR3 spans 12 amino acids. CDR1 is SNHLY and CDR2 is FYNNEI in the germline V gene. The CDR3 reads CASRELSDTQYF. The CDR3 bases are TGTGCCAGCAGGGAATTGTCGGATACGCAGTATTTT.

The chain links TRBV20-1 to TRBJ2-3, with D hard to call. Trimming removed 1 base at V and 2 bases at J, with 7 bases between. The germline gives CDR1 DFQATT, CDR2 SNEGSKA (reference sequence). The CDR3 totals 13 residues. In nucleotides, the CDR3 is TGCAGTGCTAGAGTGGCACACACAGATACGCAGTATTTT. Translated: CSARVAHTDTQYF.

The V call is TRBV6-5, the J call TRBJ2-1; 16 positions match TRBD2. The CDR3 spans 15 residues. V was pared by 6 bases and J by 13 bases, with 9 bases of the junction left unmatched. Germline V gene lookup returns CDR1 MNHEY and CDR2 SVGAGI. In nucleotides, the CDR3 is TGTGCCAGCAGCCTGGGACTAGCGGGAGGGCATTTCCAGTTCTTC. Translation: CASSLGLAGGHFQFF.